This TCR beta chain came from a study of cytomegalovirus exposure and HLA in healthy donors. This clone was seen just once. Its target is not known. The protocol was immunoSEQ multiplex PCR, while the TCRdb copy is restricted to in-frame clones and leaves out a portion. The sample lists roughly 70,000 clones; over 90% were seen once. Findings and limits, study-wide: There were under 200 TCR beta chains listed as cytomegalovirus-associated. The tendency of first-cohort TCR clusters to co-occur in the 100 to 150 validation repertoires emerged from a later analysis.

The CDR3 has 14 residues. Trimming removed 7 bases from V and 6 bases from J; junction bases left unmatched: 7. Per the germline V gene, CDR1 is LNHDA and CDR2 is SQIVND (reference sequence). The gene calls are TRBV19 and TRBJ2-3; 10 bases align to TRBD1. This clonotype originated in a woman between 18 and 30 years old in good health and CMV-seropositive. The sample was PBMCs. CDR3 amino acids: CASTPGTGVDTQYF. The CDR3 nucleotides read TGTGCCAGTACACCCGGGACAGGGGTCGATACGCAGTATTTT.